Detailed here is one TCR beta chain. The antigen is not known. Preparation of the TCRbeta library was carried out with unique molecular identifiers. MiXCR, applied by TCRdb to the PCR reads, yields one record per CDR3 protein. Of 27,000 or so distinct CDR3 sequences listed, 15% to 20% were seen once; the top ten hold over 30%. The data originate from a study of T-cell reconstitution after alpha-beta-depleted transplantation in children. Study-wide results and limits: After transplant, at about two months, alpha-beta T cells were reportedly derived from several hundred expanded graft clones. In some patients, recipient T cells and intrathymic progenitors surviving conditioning explained high day-60 diversity. The main origin of T-cell counts and diversity one year after transplant was newly produced T cells.

CDR3 length: 15 residues. Germline V gene sequence: CDR1 LGHNA, CDR2 YSLEER. J lost 4 bases, V lost 0 bases, and 4 bases had no gene match. The chain carries TRBV4-3 and TRBJ2-7; the match to TRBD2 covers 9 bases. The starting material was PBMCs, mostly from graft donor cells, obtained 60 days after TCRalphabeta/CD19-depleted stem cell transplant. The TCR sequence derives from a male patient between 2 and 15 years old who had a stem cell transplant for acute lymphoblastic leukemia, so the T cells may come from the graft donor. CDR3 region: CASSQDISGSYEQYF. The CDR3 DNA reads as TGCGCCAGCAGCCAAGATATTAGCGGGAGTTACGAGCAGTACTTC.